The next 13 T cell receptor beta chains were all read from a single sample in a study of blood T cell repertoires in COVID-19. Here immunoSEQ multiplex PCR was the method, and the copy in TCRdb shows in-frame clones only, minus some. The table has about 250,000 clones, around 86% seen once. The sequenced material came from PBMCs or T cells enriched from blood (not recorded which). The receptors derive from a man in his forties who had recovered from COVID-19.

The chain recombines TRBV19 with TRBJ2-5, with a possible D match to TRBD1 (6 bases). Germline V gene sequence: CDR1 LNHDA, CDR2 SQIVND (reference sequence). The ends were cut back, 6 bases at V and 5 bases at J, with 16 bases in the middle. The CDR3 has 14 amino acids. The CDR3 reads CASSETGLGETQYF. CDR3 DNA: TGTGCCAGTAGCGAGACAGGTTTGGGGGAGACCCAGTACTTC.

V is TRBV5-1 and J is TRBJ2-5, with unresolved D. This CDR3 is 16 amino acids long. Trimming pared 0 bases from V and 5 bases from J, leaving 17 bases between. From germline, CDR1 is SGHRS and CDR2 YFSETQ. The CDR3 nucleotides read TGCGCCAGCAGCTTGGCCGGGTCTGGGTCGGTTGAGACCCAGTACTTC. This encodes CASSLAGSGSVETQYF. The whole variable domain, remainder taken from reference TRBV5-1 and TRBJ2-5, is KAGVTQTPRYLIKTRGQQVTLSCSPISGHRSVSWYQQTPGQGLQFLFEYFSETQRNKGNFPGRFSGRQFSNSRSEMNVSTLELGDSALYLCASSLAGSGSVETQYFGPGTRLLVL.

V usage is TRBV6-1 and J usage is TRBJ1-2, with 9 bases that match TRBD1. This CDR3 comprises 14 residues. Germline V gene data show CDR1 as MNHNS and CDR2 as SASEGT. V shed 1 base, J shed 4 bases, and the junction held 1 base outside the gene matches. The CDR3 loop is CASSEGTGVYGYTF. For the CDR3, the DNA is TGTGCCAGCAGTGAAGGGACAGGGGTCTATGGCTACACCTTC.

The chain combines TRBV2 with TRBJ1-1; the match to TRBD1 covers 7 bases. Trimming at V came to 6 bases and at J to 3 bases, leaving 7 bases not matched to a gene. In germline, CDR1 is SNHLY, CDR2 FYNNEI. The CDR3 sequence is 14 residues long. The CDR3 DNA reads as TGTGCCAGCAGACAGGGGAGGTGGGACACTGAAGCTTTCTTT. This translates into CASRQGRWDTEAFF.

The rearrangement uses TRBV14 and TRBJ2-3; no clear D gene. The V and J ends lost 0 bases and 3 bases respectively, with 7 bases between them. Germline V gives CDR1 SGHDN, CDR2 FVKESK. This CDR3 spans 14 amino acids. The DNA for the CDR3 is TGTGCCAGCAGCCAAGATTTTACTACAGATACGCAGTATTTT. It yields the protein CASSQDFTTDTQYF.

The chain combines TRBV4-1 with TRBJ1-5; D unclear. Trimming pared 0 bases from V and 15 bases from J, leaving 18 bases between. The CDR3 extends over 14 amino acids. Germline lookup yields CDR1 MGHRA and CDR2 YSYEKL. The CDR3 here is CASSQDKVEQTRHF. CDR3 nucleotide sequence: TGCGCCAGCAGCCAAGATAAGGTGGAACAGACGAGGCATTTT.

The chain employs TRBV3-1 (or the pseudogene TRBV3-2) and TRBJ1-1; D not certain. CDR1 and CDR2 from the germline V gene are LGHDT and YNNKEL (reference sequence). Trimming removed 1 base at V and 4 bases at J, with 4 bases between. The CDR3 spans 12 residues. The chain's CDR3 is CASSQGATEAFF. The CDR3 DNA sequence: TGTGCCAGCAGCCAAGGCGCCACTGAAGCTTTCTTT.

This chain links TRBV12-5 with TRBJ2-3, with a weak D call TRBD2 (6 bases). In germline, CDR1 is LGHNT, CDR2 FRNRAP. The CDR3 loop spans 15 amino acids. The V and J ends lost 6 bases and 0 bases respectively, with 13 bases between them. This CDR3 reads CASGSLSGSTDTQYF. CDR3 sequence (DNA): TGTGCTAGTGGCTCACTCAGCGGGAGCACAGATACGCAGTATTTT. Full variable domain (remainder filled in from reference TRBV12-5 and TRBJ2-3): DARVTQTPRHKVTEMGQEVTMRCQPILGHNTVFWYRQTMMQGLELLAYFRNRAPLDDSGMPKDRFSAEMPDATLATLKIQPSEPRDSAVYFCASGSLSGSTDTQYFGPGTRLTVL.

The CDR3 nucleotides are TGTGCCAGCAGCTTAGGGGGCTTGGAAAACATTCAGTACTTC. Amino acid sequence: CASSLGGLENIQYF. This chain connects TRBV7-9 to TRBJ2-4; TRBD1 is a possible D gene (5 bases). V lost 1 base and J lost 5, with 9 bases in between. The CDR3 sequence is 14 residues long. Germline lookup yields CDR1 SEHNR and CDR2 FQNEAQ (reference sequence).

V usage is TRBV10-3 and J usage is TRBJ2-1, with 8 bases identical to TRBD2. J was trimmed by 4 bases and V by 4 bases; bases with no gene match: 9. The CDR3 contains 16 residues. Germline CDR1 and CDR2: ENHRY and SYGVKD. The CDR3 region has the DNA TGTGCCATCAGTGGCCCAGCGGGAGTAAGGTACAATGAGCAGTTCTTC. It codes for CAISGPAGVRYNEQFF.

The chain links TRBV2 to TRBJ1-2; TRBD1 is a possible D gene (5 bases). This CDR3 region has 11 residues. Per germline, CDR1 SNHLY and CDR2 FYNNEI. Trimming removed 8 bases from V and 4 bases from J, with 8 bases in between. In DNA form, the CDR3 reads TGTGCCAGCGGGGCAGTCTATGGCTACACCTTC. Its translation is CASGAVYGYTF.

This sequence joins TRBV18 and TRBJ1-2; D call uncertain. V shed 6 bases and J shed 1 base, with 9 bases lying between them. The CDR3 runs 13 residues. Germline CDR1 is KGHSH and CDR2 is LQKENI. Written as DNA, the CDR3 is TGTGCCAGCTCGCGAACAGATAACTATGGCTACACCTTC. Translation gives CASSRTDNYGYTF. The whole variable domain, filled in from reference TRBV18 and TRBJ1-2, reads NAGVMQNPRHLVRRRGQEARLRCSPMKGHSHVYWYRQLPEEGLKFMVYLQKENIIDESGMPKERFSAEFPKEGPSILRIQQVVRGDSAAYFCASSRTDNYGYTFGSGTRLTVV.

The sample holds a few counts of this clone. This rearrangement joins TRBV28 to TRBJ2-6; TRBD1 aligns across 9 bases. There are 20 residues in the CDR3. Germline CDR1 MDHEN, CDR2 SYDVKM. The J segment lost 0 bases and the V segment lost 2 bases, leaving 11 bases of the junction unmatched. The CDR3 is CASSLIIGGTGPSGANVLTF. CDR3 DNA: TGTGCCAGCAGTTTAATCATCGGTGGGACAGGGCCCTCTGGGGCCAACGTCCTGACTTTC.